Sequencing of this TCR beta chain was carried out in a study of read filtering for tumor transcriptome and immune sequencing. Study-wide background: Revised staging placed about 8 patients in R-ISS I, 15 to 20 in II, roughly 7 in III.

This clonotype was counted only a few times. This library used roughly 430 ng RNA and molecular barcoded adaptors spanning alpha/delta and beta/gamma chains. TCRdb re-analysed the reads in MiXCR, keeping a single row per CDR3 protein. This sample has around 26,000 distinct CDR3 sequences, with 14% found just once. This TCR was recovered from a donor at least 40 years old with multiple myeloma. Sequenced material: a population of CD138-negative cells sorted from bone marrow.

Here the CDR3 reads CASSLEGRGQPPETQYF. DNA of the CDR3: TGCGCCAGCAGCTTGGAGGGCAGGGGGCAGCCCCCGGAGACCCAGTACTTC. This chain links TRBV5-1 with TRBJ2-5, with 8 nucleotides matching TRBD1. The length of the CDR3 is 17 residues. Germline CDR1 is SGHRS and CDR2 is YFSETQ. V was clipped by 0 bases and J by 5 bases; unmatched bases: 12.